The TCR beta chain described here comes from a study of blood T cell repertoires in COVID-19. Overall study: T cells, B-cell-depleted T cells, or PBMCs provided the cDNA or gDNA that served as material.

The germline V and J ends were trimmed by 3 bases and 4 bases, with 9 bases remaining between them. This CDR3 has 13 amino acids. The protocol was immunoSEQ multiplex PCR, while the TCRdb copy is restricted to in-frame clones and leaves out a portion. The sample carries 150,000 to 200,000 clones, 70% to 90% recorded once. This clone was recorded only once. The V gene is TRBV12-3 or TRBV12-4, the J gene TRBJ1-1; no clear D gene. This clonotype was sampled from a woman in her forties in a cohort exposed to, infected with or recovered from COVID-19 (not recorded which). Sequencing was performed on PBMCs or T cells enriched from blood (not recorded which). CDR3: CASSFGAATEAFF. Here the CDR3 DNA reads TGTGCCAGCAGTTTTGGCGCGGCCACTGAAGCTTTCTTT.